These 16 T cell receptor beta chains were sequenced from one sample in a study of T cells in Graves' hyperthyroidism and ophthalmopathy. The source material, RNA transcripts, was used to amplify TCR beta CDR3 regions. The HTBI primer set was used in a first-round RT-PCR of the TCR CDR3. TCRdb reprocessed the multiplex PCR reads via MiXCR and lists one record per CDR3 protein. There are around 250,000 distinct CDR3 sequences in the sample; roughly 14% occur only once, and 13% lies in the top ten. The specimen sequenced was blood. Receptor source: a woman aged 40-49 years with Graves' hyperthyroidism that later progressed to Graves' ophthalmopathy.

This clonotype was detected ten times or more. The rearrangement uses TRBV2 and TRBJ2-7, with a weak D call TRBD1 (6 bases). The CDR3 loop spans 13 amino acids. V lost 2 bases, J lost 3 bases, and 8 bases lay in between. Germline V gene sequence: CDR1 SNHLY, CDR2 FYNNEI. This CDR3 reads CASSEQGIYEQYF. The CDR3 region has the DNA TGTGCCAGCAGTGAACAGGGGATCTACGAGCAGTACTTC.

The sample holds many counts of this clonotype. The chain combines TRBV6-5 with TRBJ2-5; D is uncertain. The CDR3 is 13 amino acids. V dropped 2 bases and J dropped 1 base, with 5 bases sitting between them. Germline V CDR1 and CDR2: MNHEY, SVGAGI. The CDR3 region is CASSYGSQETQYF. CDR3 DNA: TGTGCCAGCAGTTACGGCAGCCAAGAGACCCAGTACTTC.

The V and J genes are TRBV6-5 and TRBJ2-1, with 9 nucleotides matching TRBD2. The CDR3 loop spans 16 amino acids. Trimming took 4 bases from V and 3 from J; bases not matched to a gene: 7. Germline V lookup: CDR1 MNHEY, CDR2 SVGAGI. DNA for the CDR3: TGTGCCAGCAGTTTCTGGACTAGCGCAGACTACAATGAGCAGTTCTTC. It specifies CASSFWTSADYNEQFF.

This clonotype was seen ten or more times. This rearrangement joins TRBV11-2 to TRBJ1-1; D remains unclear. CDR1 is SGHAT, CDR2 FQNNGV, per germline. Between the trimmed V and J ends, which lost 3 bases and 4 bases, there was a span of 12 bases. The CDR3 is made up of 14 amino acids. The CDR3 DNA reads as TGTGCCAGCAGCTTCGACCCGAGGAGCACTGAAGCTTTCTTT. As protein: CASSFDPRSTEAFF.

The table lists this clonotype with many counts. The CDR3 is CASSYGSTDTQYF. CDR3 nucleotides: TGTGCCAGCAGTTACGGGAGCACAGATACGCAGTATTTT. The rearrangement joins TRBV6-6 to TRBJ2-3; no clear D gene. CDR1 and CDR2 from the germline V gene are MNHNY and SVGAGI (reference sequence). The CDR3 contains 13 residues. Trimming took off 2 bases at V and 0 bases at J, with 3 bases between the two ends.

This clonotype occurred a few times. The CDR3 DNA sequence: TGTGCCAGCTCACCACAAACTAGCGGGATATCAAAAGAGACCCAGTACTTC. This translates into CASSPQTSGISKETQYF. This chain uses TRBV18 with TRBJ2-5; 10 bases are shared with TRBD2. Germline V gives CDR1 KGHSH, CDR2 LQKENI. Unmatched junction bases numbered 8, after V lost 1 base and J lost 3 bases. This CDR3 has 17 residues.

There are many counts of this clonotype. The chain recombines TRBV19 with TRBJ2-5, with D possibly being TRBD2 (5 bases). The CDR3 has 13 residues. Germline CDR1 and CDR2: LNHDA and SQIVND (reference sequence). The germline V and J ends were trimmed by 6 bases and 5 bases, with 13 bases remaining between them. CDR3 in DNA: TGTGCCAGTAGAAGGAGGATGGCGGAGACCCAGTACTTC. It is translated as CASRRRMAETQYF.

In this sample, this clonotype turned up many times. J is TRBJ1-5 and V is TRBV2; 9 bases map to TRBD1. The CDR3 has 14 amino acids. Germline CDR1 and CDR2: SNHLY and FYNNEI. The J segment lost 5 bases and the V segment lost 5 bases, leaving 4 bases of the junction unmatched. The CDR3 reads CASSQDRGDQPQHF. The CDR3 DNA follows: TGTGCCAGCAGTCAGGACAGGGGAGATCAGCCCCAGCATTTT.

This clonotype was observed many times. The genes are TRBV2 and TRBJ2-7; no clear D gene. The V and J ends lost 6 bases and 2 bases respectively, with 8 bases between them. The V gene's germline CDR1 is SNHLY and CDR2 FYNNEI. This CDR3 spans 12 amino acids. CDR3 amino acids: CASRQSAYEQYF. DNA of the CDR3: TGTGCCAGCAGACAATCGGCCTACGAGCAGTACTTC. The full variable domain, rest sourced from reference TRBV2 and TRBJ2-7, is EPEVTQTPSHQVTQMGQEVILRCVPISNHLYFYWYRQILGQKVEFLVSFYNNEISEKSEIFDDQFSVERPDGSNFTLKIRSTKLEDSAMYFCASRQSAYEQYFGPGTRLTVT.

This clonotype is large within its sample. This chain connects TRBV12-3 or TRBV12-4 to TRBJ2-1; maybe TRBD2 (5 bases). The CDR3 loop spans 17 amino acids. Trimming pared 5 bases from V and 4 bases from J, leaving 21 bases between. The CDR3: CASSPPPGSGPYNEQFF. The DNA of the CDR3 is TGTGCCAGCAGTCCCCCTCCGGGAAGCGGACCATACAATGAGCAGTTCTTC.

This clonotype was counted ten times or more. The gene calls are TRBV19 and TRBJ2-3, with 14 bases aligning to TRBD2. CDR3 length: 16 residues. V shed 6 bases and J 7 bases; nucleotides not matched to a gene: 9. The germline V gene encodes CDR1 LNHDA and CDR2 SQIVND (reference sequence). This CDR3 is CASRAGTSGSIYTQYF. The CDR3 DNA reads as TGTGCCAGTAGGGCCGGGACTAGCGGGAGTATATATACGCAGTATTTT.

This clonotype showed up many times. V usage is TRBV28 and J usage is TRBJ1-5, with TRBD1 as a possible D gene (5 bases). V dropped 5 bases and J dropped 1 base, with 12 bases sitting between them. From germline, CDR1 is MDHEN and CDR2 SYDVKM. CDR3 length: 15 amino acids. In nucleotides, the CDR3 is TGTGCCAGCAGTCCCCAGGGCTCCAGCAATCAGCCCCAGCATTTT. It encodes CASSPQGSSNQPQHF.

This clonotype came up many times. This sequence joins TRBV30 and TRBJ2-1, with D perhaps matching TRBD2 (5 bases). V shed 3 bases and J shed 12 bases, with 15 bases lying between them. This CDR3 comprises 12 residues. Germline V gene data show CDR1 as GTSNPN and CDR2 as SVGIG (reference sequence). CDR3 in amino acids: CAWSPGSPRQFF. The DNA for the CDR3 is TGTGCCTGGAGCCCGGGGTCCCCTAGGCAGTTCTTC.

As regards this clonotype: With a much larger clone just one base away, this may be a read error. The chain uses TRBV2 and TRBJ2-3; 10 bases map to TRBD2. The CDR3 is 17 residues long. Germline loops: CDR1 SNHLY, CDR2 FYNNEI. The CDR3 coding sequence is TGTGCCGGCAGTGAAGCTGTACTAGCGGGGCTTACAGATACGCAGTATTTT. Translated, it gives CAGSEAVLAGLTDTQYF.

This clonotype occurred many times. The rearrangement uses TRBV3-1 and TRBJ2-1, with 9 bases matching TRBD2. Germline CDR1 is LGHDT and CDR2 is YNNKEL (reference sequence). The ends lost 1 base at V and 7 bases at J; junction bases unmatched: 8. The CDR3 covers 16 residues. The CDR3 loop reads CASSQGILAGRNEQFF. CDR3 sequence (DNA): TGTGCCAGCAGCCAAGGAATTCTAGCGGGAAGAAATGAGCAGTTCTTC.

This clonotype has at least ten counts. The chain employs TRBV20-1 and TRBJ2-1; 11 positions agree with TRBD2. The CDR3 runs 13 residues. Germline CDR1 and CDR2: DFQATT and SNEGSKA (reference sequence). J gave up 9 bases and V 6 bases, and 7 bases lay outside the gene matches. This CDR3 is CSARTSGSIEQFF. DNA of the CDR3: TGCAGTGCGAGAACTAGCGGGAGTATTGAGCAGTTCTTC.